Listed below are T cell receptor beta chains from one sample, sequenced in a study of blood T cell repertoires in COVID-19. Data came from immunoSEQ multiplex PCR; TCRdb stores just in-frame clones and leaves some out. The data show about 190,000 clones, roughly 84% seen once. The sequenced material came from peripheral blood. Every receptor here comes from a woman aged 40 to 50 who had recovered from COVID-19. Each CDR3 is given with its conserved first and last residue. Clone size is shown for a subset of rows, as once, few, many or a class of expanded clone.

CDR3 | size | length | V
CASSSRTSHEGTDTQYF | NA | 17 | TRBV18
CATSDASRGHGYTF | few | 14 | TRBV24-1
CASSLEPSGSTDTQYF | NA | 16 | TRBV5-1
CASSSRDFGYTF | NA | 12 | TRBV12-3/TRBV12-4
CAWERETTYNEQFF | NA | 14 | TRBV30
CASSQPGTGYGYTF | NA | 14 | TRBV3-1/TRBV3-2
CASSLEIPGANVLTF | NA | 15 | TRBV6-2/TRBV6-3
CASSLLAFLAGTEETQYF | NA | 18 | TRBV27
CASTSTGVAAEKLFF | NA | 15 | TRBV28
CATSDSSQLTDTQYF | NA | 15 | TRBV24-1
CATSDSGTGGTGELFF | NA | 16 | TRBV24-1
CASSGQGAGFYGYTF | NA | 15 | TRBV9
CAISERQGYEQYF | NA | 13 | TRBV10-3
CASSLGGQNPSYEQYF | few | 16 | TRBV11-3
CASSLSGTNYGYTF | NA | 14 | TRBV7-9
CASSARQGAYEKLFF | once | 15 | TRBV9
CASSAGPGNTIYF | NA | 13 | TRBV6-4
CASSVEASGIGEQYF | NA | 15 | TRBV9
CASSLVGAQPQHF | few | 13 | TRBV7-9
CASSKLPPGANTEAFF | once | 16 | TRBV7-9
CATSDFSGNQPQHF | few | 14 | TRBV24-1
CASSQDLAVGASNYGYTF | NA | 18 | TRBV4-1
CSVEGLAGFTDTQYF | NA | 15 | TRBV29-1
CATSAPDGSSTDTQYF | NA | 16 | TRBV24-1
CASSEAWPYEQYF | NA | 13 | TRBV5-1
CSVEPSRGGTDTQYF | NA | 15 | TRBV29-1
CASSFDRLYGYTF | once | 13 | TRBV5-1
CSVGGQDGGNTIYF | many | 14 | TRBV29-1
CASSPTGAGNTIYF | NA | 14 | TRBV6-5
CASSAIGSGVTDTQYF | NA | 16 | TRBV6-1
CASSIPASYSNQPQHF | NA | 16 | TRBV19
CASSIRDSSVSNQPQHF | NA | 17 | TRBV28
CASSIVGVPYNEQFF | NA | 15 | TRBV19
CASSLFSWTGDQPQHF | NA | 16 | TRBV7-2
CASSLDLPQRGQPQHF | few | 16 | TRBV7-2
CSALRPSYNEQFF | few | 13 | TRBV29-1
CASSLSGRTYEQYF | NA | 14 | TRBV27
CASSLPVSNQPQHF | NA | 14 | TRBV28
CASSQGTSGSPEQYF | NA | 15 | TRBV4-1
CASSRQGTSNQPQHF | NA | 15 | TRBV19
CASSLQGVNTEAFF | NA | 14 | TRBV5-4
CASSRRTGAEGTEAFF | few | 16 | TRBV14
CASSPPRGAGGGELFF | NA | 16 | TRBV27
CASSLLEINTEAFF | NA | 14 | TRBV18
CASSGTGGSGYGYTF | once | 15 | TRBV3-1/TRBV3-2
CASSPDRANEKLFF | NA | 14 | TRBV18
CASSLDGINTGELFF | once | 15 | TRBV7-9
CASSRGTSEYNEQFF | NA | 15 | TRBV18
CASIPRGQGAGQPQHF | NA | 16 | TRBV19
CASSQSLAGGMSEQYF | NA | 16 | TRBV18
CASKTVHSTSYEQYF | NA | 15 | TRBV27